The rows below give T cell receptor beta chains drawn from one sample of a study of shared clonotypes between healthy human individuals. TCRdb's table, derived via immunoSEQ multiplex PCR, lists solely in-frame clones and lacks some. The data hold 2 million to 2.5 million clones, with approximately 95% observed a single time. Sequenced: naive CD4+ T cells from PBMCs. These receptors were taken from a man aged 18 to 29 in good health. Some clones in this sample may be carry-over from other donors' samples. Each CDR3 is given with its conserved first and last residue. D genes are given only for firm matches. Size values are once, few and many counts, or a class for expanded clones, and some rows have none.

>NA|TRBJ1-3|TRBV28|NA
CASSLMGVRNTIYF
TGTGCCAGCAGTTTAATGGGAGTCAGAAACACCATATATTTT
>NA|TRBJ2-7|TRBV10-1|NA
CASSDASYEQYF
TGCGCCAGCAGTGACGCTTCCTACGAGCAGTACTTC
>TRBD1|TRBJ2-1|TRBV5-4|NA
CASSPPGGIYNEQFF
TGTGCCAGCAGCCCGCCAGGGGGAATATACAATGAGCAGTTCTTC
>TRBD1|TRBJ1-2|TRBV28|NA
CASSPRDRAFPAAYGYTF
TGTGCCAGCAGTCCCCGGGACAGGGCTTTTCCTGCCGCCTATGGCTACACCTTC
>NA|TRBJ2-7|TRBV21-1|NA
CASSAPTSGITYEQYF
TGTGCCAGCAGCGCCCCGACTAGCGGGATAACTTACGAGCAGTACTTC
>TRBD2|TRBJ2-7|TRBV5-1|NA
CASSLVAGGPGISEQYF
TGCGCCAGCAGCTTGGTAGCGGGAGGGCCTGGGATTAGCGAGCAGTACTTC
>NA|TRBJ2-1|TRBV14|NA
CASSQEREPFNEQFF
TGTGCCAGCAGCCAAGAGCGAGAGCCCTTCAATGAGCAGTTCTTC
>TRBD2|TRBJ2-4|TRBV5-1|NA
CASSLELAENIQYF
TGCGCCAGCAGCTTGGAACTAGCGGAAAACATTCAGTACTTC
>TRBD1|TRBJ1-2|TRBV11-2|NA
CASSWDRVNYGYTF
TGTGCCAGCAGCTGGGACAGGGTTAACTATGGCTACACCTTC
>NA|TRBJ1-5|TRBV5-1|NA
CASSLEGTSNQPQHF
TGCGCCAGCAGCTTGGAGGGCACAAGCAATCAGCCCCAGCATTTT
>TRBD1|TRBJ2-1|TRBV11-2|NA
CASSSTGTGYNEQFF
TGTGCCAGCAGCTCAACCGGGACAGGGTACAATGAGCAGTTCTTC
>TRBD2|TRBJ2-1|TRBV9|NA
CASSVGVAGGYNEQFF
TGTGCCAGCAGCGTAGGAGTAGCGGGAGGCTACAATGAGCAGTTCTTC
>NA|TRBJ2-7|TRBV11-2|NA
CASSSPGREWSEQYF
TGTGCCAGCAGCTCCCCGGGGCGGGAATGGAGCGAGCAGTACTTC
>NA|TRBJ2-5|TRBV6-1|NA
CASSELFQETQYF
TGTGCCAGCAGTGAGCTGTTTCAAGAGACCCAGTACTTC
>NA|TRBJ1-4|TRBV20-1|once
CSASPDRKLFF
TGCAGTGCTAGTCCGGATCGCAAACTGTTTTTT
>TRBD2|TRBJ2-3|TRBV28|NA
CASSTGTTTDTQYF
TGTGCCAGCAGCACCGGGACTACGACAGATACGCAGTATTTT
>NA|TRBJ2-1|TRBV2|NA
CASSPRLAALYNEQFF
TGTGCCAGCAGTCCCCGGCTAGCCGCACTCTACAATGAGCAGTTCTTC
>NA|TRBJ2-4|TRBV28|NA
CASSQSSGLAKNIQYF
TGTGCCAGCAGTCAATCTAGTGGCCTAGCCAAAAACATTCAGTACTTC
>NA|TRBJ2-5|TRBV19|NA
CASSIGGGAETQYF
TGTGCCAGTAGTATAGGTGGAGGGGCCGAGACCCAGTACTTC
>NA|TRBJ1-5|TRBV2|few
CASSRTRDYQPQHF
TGTGCCAGCAGCAGGACAAGGGATTATCAGCCCCAGCATTTT
>NA|TRBJ2-3|TRBV19|once
CASSSLRKSTDTQYF
TGTGCCAGTAGTAGTCTTCGAAAGAGCACAGATACGCAGTATTTT
>TRBD2|TRBJ2-2|TRBV6-5|NA
CASKLAGDGELFF
TGTGCCAGCAAACTAGCGGGAGATGGGGAGCTGTTTTTT
>NA|TRBJ2-1|TRBV5-8|once
CASSSNRRGNEQFF
TGTGCCAGCAGCTCAAATCGCCGGGGCAATGAGCAGTTCTTC
>NA|TRBJ2-7|TRBV5-1|NA
CASARGLSSYEQYF
TGCGCCAGCGCCAGGGGTCTAAGCTCCTACGAGCAGTACTTC
>NA|TRBJ1-1|TRBV2|NA
CASRQNRVAGTEAFF
TGTGCCAGCAGGCAAAACAGGGTAGCGGGCACTGAAGCTTTCTTT
>NA|TRBJ1-1|TRBV5-1|NA
CASSLAGGAGLTNTEAFF
TGCGCCAGCAGCCTGGCGGGGGGCGCAGGTCTAACGAACACTGAAGCTTTCTTT
>NA|TRBJ2-6|TRBV28|NA
CASSGGSVTSGANVLTF
TGTGCCAGCAGTGGGGGCTCCGTGACTTCCGGGGCCAACGTCCTGACTTTC
>NA|TRBJ2-7|TRBV11-2|once
CASSKVRYEQYF
TGTGCCAGCAGCAAGGTGCGGTACGAGCAGTACTTC
>NA|TRBJ1-5|TRBV7-2|NA
CASSSRYTDGNQPQHF
TGTGCCAGCAGCTCCAGATATACTGATGGCAATCAGCCCCAGCATTTT